The 12 T cell receptor beta chains presented below share a single source sample, sequenced in a study of shared clonotypes between healthy human individuals. Sequencing used immunoSEQ multiplex PCR; TCRdb keeps in-frame clones, though not all of them. The data contain approximately 2.1 million clones, approximately 95% of them singletons. The sample comprised naive CD4+ T cells from PBMCs. Subset denoted: CD45RA+ positively selected. These receptors were collected from a man aged 18 to 29 in good health. Some clones in this sample may be carry-over from other donors' samples.

The chain uses TRBV7-6 and TRBJ2-3; 14 positions match TRBD2. CDR3 length: 15 residues. The germline gives CDR1 SGHVS, CDR2 FNYEAQ. The V gene end was trimmed by 5 bases and the J gene end by 6 bases; junction bases not matched to a gene: 4. The CDR3 region is CASSPGTSGGDTQYF. The CDR3 DNA is TGTGCCAGCAGCCCTGGGACTAGCGGGGGTGATACGCAGTATTTT.

The chain is built from TRBV4-1 and TRBJ2-5; D is perhaps TRBD2 (7 bases). CDR1 and CDR2 (germline): MGHRA, YSYEKL. The CDR3 spans 16 residues. V lost 2 bases and J 0 bases, leaving 13 bases between the germline ends. CDR3 nucleotide sequence: TGCGCCAGCAGCCAATTAGGGGGGGGGTACCAAGAGACCCAGTACTTC. Translated, it gives CASSQLGGGYQETQYF.

CDR3 sequence (DNA): TGTGCTAGTGGTTTGGTACACGGGCTAGCGGGAGGACGAGAGACCCAGTACTTC. It encodes CASGLVHGLAGGRETQYF. This sequence joins TRBV12-5 and TRBJ2-5, with TRBD2 matching 11 bases. V lost 0 bases and J lost 4; bases outside the gene matches: 10. This CDR3 spans 18 amino acids. The germline V gene has CDR1 LGHNT and CDR2 FRNRAP.

To note about this clone: The same CDR3 also results from other DNA sequences found in this sample. CDR3 DNA sequence: TGTGCCAGCTCACCACCGGACGGATACAATGAGCAGTTCTTC. It codes for CASSPPDGYNEQFF. This chain links TRBV18 with TRBJ2-1, with no clear D. The germline V gene has CDR1 KGHSH and CDR2 LQKENI. Trimming pared 0 bases from V and 4 bases from J, leaving 7 bases between. This CDR3 spans 14 amino acids. Complete variable domain (other parts from reference TRBV18 and TRBJ2-1): NAGVMQNPRHLVRRRGQEARLRCSPMKGHSHVYWYRQLPEEGLKFMVYLQKENIIDESGMPKERFSAEFPKEGPSILRIQQVVRGDSAAYFCASSPPDGYNEQFFGPGTRLTVL.

This clone was recorded only once. This sequence joins TRBV13 and TRBJ2-7; D is uncertain. This CDR3 has 17 amino acids. Germline CDR1 reads PRHDT; CDR2 reads FYEKMQ (reference sequence). With 4 bases removed from V and 3 bases from J, the gap between germline ends came to 22 bases. CDR3 in amino acids: CASSSLSPAGIVYEQYF. The CDR3 coding sequence is TGTGCCAGCAGCTCGCTAAGCCCCGCAGGTATCGTCTACGAGCAGTACTTC.

This clone is a singleton in its sample. The identical CDR3 is also encoded by other nucleotide sequences in the sample. This chain joins TRBV6-1 and TRBJ1-4, with D possibly being TRBD1 (5 bases). V was cut by 5 bases and J by 0 bases, with 10 bases left in between. Germline V lookup: CDR1 MNHNS, CDR2 SASEGT. The length of the CDR3 is 15 residues. As DNA, the CDR3 is TGTGCCAGCAGTCCGGGGGGGGCAACTAATGAAAAACTGTTTTTT. Its protein product is CASSPGGATNEKLFF.

The chain recombines TRBV9 with TRBJ1-1; D call uncertain. Trimming took 2 bases from V and 3 from J, leaving 8 bases between them. The CDR3 totals 13 residues. Germline V gives CDR1 SGDLS, CDR2 YYNGEE. The CDR3 sequence: CASSVPPYTEAFF. The CDR3 DNA sequence: TGTGCCAGCAGCGTCCCCCCTTACACTGAAGCTTTCTTT.

The V and J genes are TRBV18 and TRBJ2-3; 8 bases match TRBD2. CDR3 size: 16 residues. V lost 6 bases to trimming and J lost 1 base; unmatched junction nucleotides: 9. From germline, CDR1 is KGHSH and CDR2 LQKENI. CDR3 amino acids: CASSHQSAGGTDTQYF. CDR3 DNA sequence: TGTGCCAGCTCTCACCAGTCAGCGGGAGGCACAGATACGCAGTATTTT.

V gene TRBV9 combines with J gene TRBJ2-3; 8 bases fit TRBD2. The germline CDR1 and CDR2 sequences are SGDLS and YYNGEE. The V segment lost 1 base and the J segment 6 bases; nucleotides outside the gene matches: 7. The CDR3 loop spans 15 amino acids. CDR3 residues: CASSVPAGGWDTQYF. The CDR3 coding sequence is TGTGCCAGCAGCGTACCCGCGGGAGGATGGGATACGCAGTATTTT. The variable domain in full, completed from reference TRBV9 and TRBJ2-3, reads DSGVTQTPKHLITATGQRVTLRCSPRSGDLSVYWYQQSLDQGLQFLIQYYNGEERAKGNILERFSAQQFPDLHSELNLSSLELGDSALYFCASSVPAGGWDTQYFGPGTRLTVL.

The chain combines TRBV4-1 with TRBJ2-3; the match to TRBD2 covers 10 bases. J gave up 3 bases and V 6 bases, and 21 bases lay outside the gene matches. The CDR3 spans 20 residues. Germline CDR1 reads MGHRA; CDR2 reads YSYEKL. The CDR3 sequence: CASRRLQWLAGVDTTDTQYF. The CDR3 DNA is TGCGCCAGCAGAAGGTTACAATGGCTAGCGGGAGTTGACACGACAGATACGCAGTATTTT.

The chain has TRBV10-3 and TRBJ2-2; TRBD1 matches 9 bases. This CDR3 has 14 amino acids. Germline V gene data show CDR1 as ENHRY and CDR2 as SYGVKD. V dropped 6 bases and J dropped 4; count of bases not matched to a gene: 3. The CDR3 here is CAIRGQGTTGELFF. Written as DNA, the CDR3 is TGTGCCATCAGGGGACAGGGAACCACCGGGGAGCTGTTTTTT.

CDR3 sequence (DNA): TGCGCCAGCAGCCTAGGATTGACAGGGAACACCGGGGAGCTGTTTTTT. Its protein product is CASSLGLTGNTGELFF. This rearrangement joins TRBV4-3 to TRBJ2-2; D is possibly TRBD1 (6 bases). The length of the CDR3 is 16 residues. Germline V gene sequence: CDR1 LGHNA, CDR2 YSLEER. V dropped 4 bases and J dropped 1 base, with 13 bases sitting between them.